This T cell receptor (beta chain) was sequenced during a study of cytotoxic CD8 clonotypes in ibrutinib-treated CLL. Study summary: Samples had a mean of around 260,000 productive templates and some 94,000 productive rearrangements.

Assay used: immunoSEQ multiplex PCR; TCRdb lists only in-frame clones, some missing. The sample includes about 160,000 clones, roughly 80% of them seen just once. CDR1 and CDR2 from the germline V gene are MDHEN and SYDVKM. After removal of 10 bases from V and 2 bases from J, the junction contained 8 bases not matched to a gene. The CDR3 has 15 amino acids. Study results and limitations: Relative to age-matched healthy donors, clonality at baseline was higher, and it tracked circulating CD8+ T-cell counts. Sample timing was unmatched between remission and later-progressing patients; lymph nodes unstudied. Clonality showed a rise at ibrutinib response that reversed toward baseline at progression.

For this clone: Its antigen is unidentified.

The chain joins TRBV28 to TRBJ1-6; the match to TRBD1 covers 7 bases. The source material was PBMCs, sampled after 12 months of ibrutinib treatment. The sequence came from a human donor with chronic lymphocytic leukemia. The CDR3 is CATLNRGTYNSPLHF. DNA for the CDR3: TGTGCCACCTTAAACAGGGGAACCTATAATTCACCCCTCCACTTT.